This entry lists 13 T cell receptor beta chains sequenced from one sample in a study of read filtering for tumor transcriptome and immune sequencing. From about 0.4 ug of RNA, a library with molecular barcoded alpha/delta and beta/gamma adaptors was made. TCRdb fed the reads into MiXCR, producing one record per CDR3 protein. This table holds around 50,000 distinct CDR3 sequences, 20% found once. The sequenced sample was a population of CD138-negative cells sorted from bone marrow. The receptors originated from a donor at least 40 years old with multiple myeloma.

The sample holds many counts of this clonotype. The chain recombines TRBV7-9 with TRBJ2-2, with D perhaps matching TRBD2 (5 bases). This CDR3 is built from 13 residues. From germline, CDR1 is SEHNR and CDR2 FQNEAQ (reference sequence). The V end was cut by 5 bases, the J end by 1 base, with 5 bases between. The CDR3 DNA is TGTGCCAGCAGCAGCGGGAACACCGGGGAGCTGTTTTTT. Encoded protein: CASSSGNTGELFF.

With respect to this clonotype: A much larger clone sits a single nucleotide away, making a read error possible. The chain uses TRBV24-1 and TRBJ1-2; TRBD1 matches 7 bases. The CDR3 contains 14 residues. V was clipped by 7 bases and J by 4 bases; unmatched bases: 8. Germline assignment: CDR1 KGHDR and CDR2 SFDVKD. DNA for the CDR3: TGTGCCACCAGCGGAAGGGACAGCCTCTATGGCTACACCTTC. Residues: CATSGRDSLYGYTF.

The chain recombines TRBV20-1 with TRBJ2-1; D gene unclear. CDR3 length: 14 residues. Per germline, CDR1 DFQATT and CDR2 SNEGSKA (reference sequence). The V and J ends lost 4 bases and 0 bases respectively, with 10 bases between them. The DNA of the CDR3 is TGCAGTGCTACGGATGTGAACTCCTACAATGAGCAGTTCTTC. This sequence encodes CSATDVNSYNEQFF.

Notes on this clonotype: A clone one base away is much larger, so this may be a read error. The V and J genes are TRBV27 and TRBJ1-4; D is uncertain. The CDR3 sequence is 12 residues long. Trimming removed 5 bases from V and 4 bases from J, with 5 bases in between. The germline V gene encodes CDR1 MNHEY and CDR2 SMNVEV (reference sequence). The CDR3 nucleotides read TGTGCCAGCAGTAAAGATAATGAAAAACTGTTTTTT. Translating it yields CASSKDNEKLFF.

This clonotype was picked up many times. The chain uses TRBV27 and TRBJ1-1, with 10 nucleotides matching TRBD1. Germline V gives CDR1 MNHEY, CDR2 SMNVEV (reference sequence). The CDR3 extends over 16 amino acids. V lost 5 bases to trimming and J lost 1 base; unmatched junction nucleotides: 7. The CDR3 is CASSKTRDRGNTEAFF. CDR3 in DNA: TGTGCCAGCAGTAAAACCCGGGACAGGGGGAACACTGAAGCTTTCTTT.

This clonotype was seen only once. This likely came from a read error, as a far larger clone is one base away. The chain combines TRBV6-6 with TRBJ2-5; TRBD2 aligns across 8 bases. CDR1 and CDR2 from the germline V gene are MNHNY and SVGAGI (reference sequence). The CDR3 spans 17 residues. The V gene end was trimmed by 2 bases and the J gene end by 0 bases; junction bases not matched to a gene: 8. CDR3: CASSYTAGGADQETQYF. DNA for the CDR3: TGTGCCAGCAGTTACACCGCGGGGGGCGCGGACCAAGAGACCCAGTACTTC.

Points on this clonotype: Likely a read error: the CDR3 ends without its conserved phenylalanine or tryptophan. The V gene is TRBV28, the J gene TRBJ1-5; a possible D gene is TRBD1 (6 bases). The CDR3 contains 14 residues. Deletions cut 7 bases from V and 2 bases from J, with 12 bases between. Germline assignment: CDR1 MDHEN and CDR2 SYDVKM. CDR3: CASNRAYGNQPQHL. Written as DNA, the CDR3 is TGTGCCAGCAACAGGGCGTATGGCAATCAGCCCCAGCATTTA.

This clonotype occurred many times. The chain links TRBV5-1 to TRBJ2-5, with 9 bases aligning to TRBD1. The CDR3 is 15 residues long. The trim removed 1 base at V and 3 bases at J, leaving 4 bases unmatched. Germline V gives CDR1 SGHRS, CDR2 YFSETQ. The CDR3, as DNA: TGCGCCAGCAGCTTGTTTGGGGACAGGGAAGAGACCCAGTACTTC. Amino acid sequence: CASSLFGDREETQYF.

This clonotype has at least ten counts. The chain employs TRBV28 and TRBJ2-1; the D is unclear. The V end lost 5 bases, the J end lost 3 bases, and 20 bases lay between the germline ends. CDR3 length equals 17 residues. CDR1 MDHEN and CDR2 SYDVKM come from the germline V gene. The CDR3 reads CASSPSLRQEFYNEQFF. As DNA, the CDR3 is TGTGCCAGCAGTCCTTCCCTCCGGCAAGAGTTCTACAATGAGCAGTTCTTC. Together with reference TRBV28 and TRBJ2-1, the CDR3 gives the full variable domain: DVKVTQSSRYLVKRTGEKVFLECVQDMDHENMFWYRQDPGLGLRLIYFSYDVKMKEKGDIPEGYSVSREKKERFSLILESASTNQTSMYLCASSPSLRQEFYNEQFFGPGTRLTVL.

The CDR3 loop is CASSLAPGGNTDTQYF. CDR3 DNA: TGTGCCAGCAGCTTAGCCCCCGGGGGTAACACAGATACGCAGTATTTT. The V and J genes are TRBV11-2 and TRBJ2-3; D possibly corresponds to TRBD2 (6 bases). Trimming took off 1 base at V and 2 bases at J, with 13 bases between the two ends. This CDR3 has 16 residues. Germline assignment: CDR1 SGHAT and CDR2 FQNNGV.

In this sample, this clonotype turned up many times. V gene TRBV3-1 combines with J gene TRBJ1-4; D is perhaps TRBD1 (5 bases). Trimming took 0 bases from V and 3 from J, leaving 14 bases between them. The CDR3 loop spans 17 amino acids. Germline-derived CDR1 and CDR2 are LGHDT and YNNKEL (reference sequence). CDR3 sequence (DNA): TGTGCCAGCAGCCAAGACTTCGGCCGGGGGGCTAATGAAAAACTGTTTTTT. Its translation: CASSQDFGRGANEKLFF. Variable domain in full (rest from reference TRBV3-1 and TRBJ1-4): DTAVSQTPKYLVTQMGNDKSIKCEQNLGHDTMYWYKQDSKKFLKIMFSYNNKELIINETVPNRFSPKSPDKAHLNLHINSLELGDSAVYFCASSQDFGRGANEKLFFGSGTQLSVL.

On this clonotype: This may come from a read error, since a much larger clone is one base off. V is TRBV7-9 and J is TRBJ2-5, with D maybe TRBD1 (6 bases). The V gene's germline CDR1 is SEHNR and CDR2 FQNEAQ (reference sequence). V gave up 5 bases and J gave up 3 bases, with 10 bases separating them. This CDR3 has 13 amino acids. The CDR3 spells CASSVRGEETQYF. The CDR3 DNA reads as TGTGCCAGCAGCGTCAGGGGAGAAGAGACCCAGTACTTC.

This clonotype was seen ten or more times. V gene TRBV15 combines with J gene TRBJ2-3; D remains unclear. This CDR3 comprises 12 residues. The V and J ends lost 0 bases and 7 bases respectively, with 5 bases between them. Germline CDR1 and CDR2: LNHNV and YYDKDF (reference sequence). This CDR3 reads CATSRDRHTQYF. CDR3 bases: TGTGCCACCAGCAGAGACCGCCATACGCAGTATTTT.